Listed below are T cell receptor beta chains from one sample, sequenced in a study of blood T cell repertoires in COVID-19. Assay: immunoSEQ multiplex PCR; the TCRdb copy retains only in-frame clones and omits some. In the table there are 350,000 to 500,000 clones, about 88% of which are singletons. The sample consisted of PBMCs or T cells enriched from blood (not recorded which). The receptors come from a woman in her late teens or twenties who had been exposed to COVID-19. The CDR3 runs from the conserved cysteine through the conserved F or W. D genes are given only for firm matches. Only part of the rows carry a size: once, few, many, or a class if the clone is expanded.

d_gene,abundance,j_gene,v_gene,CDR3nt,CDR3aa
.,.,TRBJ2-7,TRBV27,TGTGCCAGCACCGGGGGCTACGAGCAGTACTTC,CASTGGYEQYF
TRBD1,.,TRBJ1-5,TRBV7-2,TGTGCCAGCAGCTTAGCGGGACAGGTAGTAACTCAGCCCCAGCATTTT,CASSLAGQVVTQPQHF
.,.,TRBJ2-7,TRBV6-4,TGTGCCAGCACTCCCCCAGACAGCTCCTACGAGCAGTACTTC,CASTPPDSSYEQYF
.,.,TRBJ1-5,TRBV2,TGTGCCAGCAGTGAACTTTCACATAATCAGCCCCAGCATTTT,CASSELSHNQPQHF
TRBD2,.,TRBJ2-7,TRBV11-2,TGTGCCAGCAGCTACTTGGGCGGGGGGTACGAGCAGTACTTC,CASSYLGGGYEQYF
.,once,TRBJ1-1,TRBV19,TGTGCCAGTAGTATCTCGCCCACCGGGAACACTGAAGCTTTCTTT,CASSISPTGNTEAFF
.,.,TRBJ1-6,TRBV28,TGTGCCAGCAGTATAAATGATCCGGGGCCCCTCCACTTT,CASSINDPGPLHF
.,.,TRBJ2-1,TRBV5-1,TGCGCCAGCAGCCCAGACAGGCTAGACTACAATGAGCAGTTCTTC,CASSPDRLDYNEQFF
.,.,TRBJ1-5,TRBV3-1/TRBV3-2,TGTGCCAGCAGCCAATCCGACAGGCCGTTCAATCAGCCCCAGCATTTT,CASSQSDRPFNQPQHF
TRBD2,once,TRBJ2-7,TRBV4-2,TGTGCCAGCAGCCAAGCGACAGCGGGGACCTACGGGCAGTACTTC,CASSQATAGTYGQYF
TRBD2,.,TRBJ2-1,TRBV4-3,TGCGCCAGCAGCCAAGATAGGGCGGGGGGGCCCCAGGATGAGCAGTTCTTC,CASSQDRAGGPQDEQFF
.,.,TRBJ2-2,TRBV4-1,TGCGCCAGCAGCCAGTGGCTGGGCCTTTTCTCCACCGGGGAGCTGTTTTTT,CASSQWLGLFSTGELFF
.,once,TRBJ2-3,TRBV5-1,TGCGCCAGCTCTGACTGGGGGGGGCTCACAGATACGCAGTATTTT,CASSDWGGLTDTQYF
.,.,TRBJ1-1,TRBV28,TGTGCCAGCAGTCCACAACAGGGAGAAGGGACTGAAGCTTTCTTT,CASSPQQGEGTEAFF
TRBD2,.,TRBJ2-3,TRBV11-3,TGTGCCAGCAGCTCAGGACTAGCGGGCACAGATACGCAGTATTTT,CASSSGLAGTDTQYF
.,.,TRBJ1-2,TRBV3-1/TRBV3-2,TGTGCCAGCAGCCAAGGCAGAAACTATGGCTACACCTTC,CASSQGRNYGYTF
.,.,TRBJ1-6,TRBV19,TGTGCTTCGAGGCGGGAATGGAGCTCCTATAATTCACCCCTCCACTTT,CASRREWSSYNSPLHF
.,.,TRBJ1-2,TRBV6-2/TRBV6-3,TGTGCCAGCAGTTACTCGGAGGGAATCTATGGCTACACCTTC,CASSYSEGIYGYTF
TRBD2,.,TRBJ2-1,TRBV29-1,TGCAGCGTCGTACTAGCGGGAGAAGGGAATGAGCAGTTCTTC,CSVVLAGEGNEQFF
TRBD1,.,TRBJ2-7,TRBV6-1,TGTGCCAGCAGTGAAGGGCATGGGACAGCTTACGAGCAGTACTTC,CASSEGHGTAYEQYF
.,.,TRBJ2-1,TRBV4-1,TGCGCCAGCAGCCAAGTACGACTTGTTTATGGCTCCTACAATGAGCAGTTCTTC,CASSQVRLVYGSYNEQFF
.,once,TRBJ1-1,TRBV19,TGTGCCAGTAGTATTGAGGACGGGAGTTATGGCACTGAAGCTTTCTTT,CASSIEDGSYGTEAFF
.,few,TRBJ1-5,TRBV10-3,TGTGCCATCAGTGCTGGACATTATAGCAATCAGCCCCAGCATTTT,CAISAGHYSNQPQHF
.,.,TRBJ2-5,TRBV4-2,TGTGCCAGCAGCCAGGCAGGGGAGACCCAGTACTTC,CASSQAGETQYF
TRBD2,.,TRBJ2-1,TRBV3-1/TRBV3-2,TGTGCCAGCAGCCAAGTAACTAGCGGGAAATTTAGTATCTCCTACAATGAGCAGTTCTTC,CASSQVTSGKFSISYNEQFF
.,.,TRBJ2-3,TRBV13,TGTGCCAGCAGCCGCGCGGACTCCTCCACAGATACGCAGTATTTT,CASSRADSSTDTQYF
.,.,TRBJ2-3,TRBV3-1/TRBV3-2,TGTGCCAGCAGCCAATTGAACCCCTCCGGTACGCAGTATTTT,CASSQLNPSGTQYF